This T cell receptor beta chain was sequenced during a study of OX40 agonist ivuxolimab in advanced cancers. Background for the entire study: Ivuxolimab was a fully human IgG2 agonistic monoclonal antibody targeting the costimulatory receptor OX40 (CD134). Intravenous ivuxolimab was administered to patients every 2 weeks at six dose levels: 0.01, 0.1, 0.3, 1.5, 3 and 10 mg/kg. Of the approximately 54 patients in dose escalation, about 20 had hepatocellular carcinoma, around 15 had melanoma, 9 had renal cell carcinoma and 9 had head and neck cancer. In the dose-escalation cohort, 75% to 85% of patients were male, and the mean age was roughly 60 years with a range of about 23 to 79. Prior anti-PD-1, anti-PD-L1 or anti-CTLA-4 therapy was permitted, and 40% of dose-escalation patients had received checkpoint inhibitors. Partial responses were achieved by three dose-escalation patients, of whom one had hepatocellular carcinoma and two had cutaneous melanoma. Peripheral TCRbeta sequencing was intended to test whether TCR sequence diversity was altered and clonal T-cell expansion was caused by ivuxolimab. The paper describes the monotherapy dose-escalation part (N ≈ 51 patients) of the phase I trial of ivuxolimab.

Patients with autoimmune disease history or receiving systemic immunosuppression were excluded from the trial. Peripheral blood for TCR sequencing was collected from all dose cohorts at baseline, on cycle 4 day 1, and on cycle 7 day 1. Samples came from an open-label, multicenter, first-in-human phase I dose-escalation trial of ivuxolimab. Adults with locally advanced or metastatic head and neck squamous cell, hepatocellular, melanoma or renal cell carcinoma were enrolled in the trial. Before TCR sequencing, CD4+ and CD8+ T cells were separately sorted from peripheral blood. Results the study describes overall, beyond this receptor: At doses of 0.1 to 3.0 mg/kg, clonal expansion of both CD4+ and CD8+ T cells in blood was seen between baseline and week 6. Low levels of normalized T-cell clonal expansion were also shown by some nonresponding patients. After ivuxolimab, more expanded clones were found on average in CD8+ T cells than in CD4+ T cells. In the 0.1-3.0 mg/kg groups, partial responders had among the lowest normalized peripheral clonal expansion, particularly in CD8+ T cells. Antigen specificity was not determined for the clonally expanded peripheral T cells.

For CDR1 and CDR2, the germline V gene lists MNHEY and SVGAGI. The CDR3 starts with the cysteine, ends with the phenylalanine, and has 11 residues. Only CDR3 DNA remains: 33 bases, in frame from the first base. At the junction V is shortened by 6 bases and J by 8 bases; bases outside the gene matches: 3. Worth noting for this clone: This receptor's antigen is unknown. The record has no base qualities; no much larger clone is one base away.

Genomic DNA was isolated from the sorted cells so that the TCRbeta CDR3 region could be sequenced. TCRbeta CDR3 regions were sequenced using the immunoSEQ Assay. TCRdb limited this immuneACCESS table to in-frame rearrangements with V and J called. A share of clones is missing; checked studies link under half to unresolved V genes, and the rest is unexplained. The sample table holds fewer than 90,000 clones, of which roughly 90% were seen once. Approximately 1.3% of the sample lies in the top ten. The sequence links TRBV6-5 to TRBJ1-1, with 7 bases matching TRBD1. The input for sequencing was CD4+ or CD8+ T cells sorted from blood, taken in a trial of the OX40 agonist ivuxolimab. The clonotype was recovered from an adult with an advanced solid tumor such as melanoma, head and neck, liver or kidney cancer. CDR3 protein: CASSRTGEAFF. The DNA sequence reads TGTGCCAGCAGCCGGACAGGCGAAGCTTTCTTT.